This T cell receptor (beta chain) was captured by sequencing in a study of cytomegalovirus exposure and HLA in healthy donors. Across the whole study: Drawn from HLA-typed donors, 83 million or so unique TCRs were held in an early data release.

A multiplex PCR was run with 60 Vbeta primers and 13 Jbeta primers. Here immunoSEQ multiplex PCR was the method, and the copy in TCRdb shows in-frame clones only, minus some. Found here are about 120,000 clones, 80% of them singletons; the top ten hold less than 3%. The CDR3 spans 14 residues. Germline V gene sequence: CDR1 MNHNS, CDR2 SASEGT. V dropped 6 bases and J dropped 3; count of bases not matched to a gene: 5. The V and J genes are TRBV6-1 and TRBJ1-2, with 9 bases lining up with TRBD1. This receptor was taken from a woman aged 60-75 years in good health and CMV-seropositive. The sample taken for sequencing was PBMCs. In DNA form, the CDR3 reads TGTGCCAGCAGGGACAGGGGTCGGGACTATGGCTACACCTTC. It yields the protein CASRDRGRDYGYTF.